This TCR beta chain was retrieved from a study of T cell clusters in autoimmune cytopenias. Study background: Per sample, median TRB depth was approximately 54,000 reads, yielding a median around 2,400 distinct clonotypes.

This CDR3 is 15 amino acids long. Per germline, CDR1 SGHDT and CDR2 YYEEEE. This clonotype is labeled medium-sized based on frequency. TRB rearrangements were amplified by touch-down multiplex PCR with mixed TRB-A/B primers. TCRdb reprocessed the multiplex PCR reads, with one entry per CDR3 protein and no DNA. Listed are approximately 7,200 distinct CDR3 sequences; approximately 4.5% falls within the top ten. TRB was amplified from about 270 ng of peripheral blood genomic DNA per sample. The sample was also reused in another study, on T cell repertoires in aging, cancer and after chemotherapy. This second report adds: Untreated cancer patients had significantly lower blood TCR diversity than age-matched healthy donors. Loss of evenness, beyond lost richness, contributed to age-related TCR diversity decline in cancer patients. In each cancer cohort, median generation probability increased across chemotherapy, suggesting thymic output rebounded.

Sequencing was performed on peripheral blood. This chain joins TRBV5-6 and TRBJ2-5; TCRdb indicates TRBD2, and absent DNA this call remains unverified. This receptor was taken from a human donor in good health. The CDR3: CASSLWRALRETQYF. Drawing the rest from reference TRBV5-6 and TRBJ2-5, the complete variable domain is DAGVTQSPTHLIKTRGQQVTLRCSPKSGHDTVSWYQQALGQGPQFIFQYYEEEERQRGNFPDRFSGHQFPNYSSELNVNALLLGDSALYLCASSLWRALRETQYFGPGTRLLVL.